The 22 T cell receptor beta chains listed next were all sequenced from one sample in a study of cytomegalovirus exposure and HLA in healthy donors. 60 Vbeta and 13 Jbeta primers were used in PCR. Assay: immunoSEQ multiplex PCR; the TCRdb copy retains only in-frame clones and omits some. The sample contains 130,000 or so clones, about three quarters of which appear only once. The sequencing sample was made of PBMCs. Source of these receptors: a man under 40 in good health and CMV-seronegative.

The CDR3 is CASSAGTGGNNEQFF. The DNA for the CDR3 is TGTGCCAGCAGCGCCGGGACAGGGGGTAACAATGAGCAGTTCTTC. J is TRBJ2-1 and V is TRBV7-9, with 11 nucleotides matching TRBD1. Per the germline V gene, CDR1 is SEHNR and CDR2 is FQNEAQ (reference sequence). Trimming at V came to 5 bases and at J to 5 bases, leaving 5 bases not matched to a gene. There are 15 residues in the CDR3. The full variable domain, its missing parts supplied by reference TRBV7-9 and TRBJ2-1, is DTGVSQNPRHKITKRGQNVTFRCDPISEHNRLYWYRQTLGQGPEFLTYFQNEAQLEKSRLLSDRFSAERPKGSFSTLEIQRTEQGDSAMYLCASSAGTGGNNEQFFGPGTRLTVL.

The V gene is TRBV4-2, the J gene TRBJ2-7; D remains ambiguous. The CDR3 spans 15 residues. Germline CDR1 LGHNA, CDR2 YNFKEQ. The V gene lost 4 bases and the J gene lost 0 bases, with 13 bases spanning the gap. The CDR3 is CASSPVAESSYEQYF. The CDR3 DNA is TGTGCCAGCAGCCCCGTAGCTGAAAGCTCCTACGAGCAGTACTTC.

The CDR3 DNA reads TGTGCCTGTGGGCTAGCGGGACCCTACGAGCAGTACTTC. Residues: CACGLAGPYEQYF. V usage is TRBV30 and J usage is TRBJ2-7; 9 nucleotides line up with TRBD2. The CDR3 is made up of 13 amino acids. V was pared by 6 bases and J by 2 bases, with 5 bases of the junction left unmatched. Germline V CDR1 and CDR2: GTSNPN, SVGIG (reference sequence). The whole variable domain, remainder taken from reference TRBV30 and TRBJ2-7, is SQTIHQWPATLVQPVGSPLSLECTVEGTSNPNLYWYRQAAGRGLQLLFYSVGIGQISSEVPQNLSASRPQDRQFILSSKKLLLSDSGFYLCACGLAGPYEQYFGPGTRLTVT.

The chain employs TRBV11-1 and TRBJ2-5; TRBD2 agrees at 10 bases. Germline lookup yields CDR1 SGHAT and CDR2 FQDESV (reference sequence). There are 16 residues in the CDR3. V lost 5 bases to trimming and J lost 4 bases; unmatched junction nucleotides: 10. The CDR3 sequence: CASSRLAGDFRETQYF. Written as DNA, the CDR3 is TGTGCCAGCAGCAGGCTAGCGGGGGATTTTCGAGAGACCCAGTACTTC.

This clone was detected once. This chain connects TRBV29-1 to TRBJ2-4; possibly TRBD1 for D (5 bases). V was pared by 4 bases and J by 4 bases, with 8 bases between. Germline V CDR1 and CDR2: SQVTM, ANQGSEA. This CDR3 has 12 residues. CDR3: CSVGQLKNIQYF. The CDR3 nucleotides read TGCAGCGTTGGACAGCTAAAAAACATTCAGTACTTC.

The chain recombines TRBV14 with TRBJ1-1; no reliable D call. Germline V gene data show CDR1 as SGHDN and CDR2 as FVKESK. This CDR3 has 17 residues. Trimming stripped 8 bases from V and 2 bases from J, with 24 bases between. The CDR3 loop is CASRRLSLRENNTEAFF. CDR3 nucleotide sequence: TGTGCCAGCCGAAGACTTTCGCTTCGGGAGAATAACACTGAAGCTTTCTTT.

The V call is TRBV10-3, the J call TRBJ2-5, with D possibly being TRBD1 (6 bases). Trimming left V 6 bases short and J 2 bases short, with 10 bases between. The CDR3 is made up of 13 amino acids. From germline, CDR1 is ENHRY and CDR2 SYGVKD. CDR3 sequence: CAIRQGFQETQYF. The CDR3 coding sequence is TGTGCCATCAGGCAGGGGTTTCAAGAGACCCAGTACTTC.

The gene calls are TRBV27 and TRBJ1-2; D not certain. CDR3 size: 13 residues. CDR1 MNHEY and CDR2 SMNVEV come from the germline V gene (reference sequence). Trimming removed 2 bases from V and 3 bases from J, with 7 bases in between. The chain's CDR3 is CASSLGLHYGYTF. CDR3 DNA: TGTGCCAGCAGTTTAGGACTACACTATGGCTACACCTTC.

The rearrangement uses TRBV6-6 and TRBJ1-6; the D gene is possibly TRBD1 (6 bases). V was cut by 2 bases and J by 11 bases, with 13 bases left in between. The CDR3 sequence is 14 residues long. Germline assignment: CDR1 MNHNY and CDR2 SVGAGI (reference sequence). This CDR3 is CASSYISGGPPLHF. The CDR3 region has the DNA TGTGCCAGCAGTTACATTTCGGGGGGGCCACCCCTCCACTTT.

The chain uses TRBV5-1 and TRBJ2-5, with a possible D match to TRBD1 (5 bases). Looked up from germline, CDR1 is SGHRS and CDR2 is YFSETQ. V gave up 0 bases and J gave up 2 bases, with 14 bases separating them. This CDR3 has 16 amino acids. In nucleotides, the CDR3 is TGCGCCAGCAGCTTGGGGGCAGGGCTTTCGCAAGAGACCCAGTACTTC. Translation gives CASSLGAGLSQETQYF.

The J gene is TRBJ2-7, the V gene TRBV9; 11 positions match TRBD2. The trim removed 4 bases at V and 6 bases at J, leaving 9 bases unmatched. This CDR3 has 15 residues. From germline, CDR1 is SGDLS and CDR2 YYNGEE. The CDR3 sequence: CASSPRLAGQGEQYF. CDR3 bases: TGTGCCAGCAGCCCCCGACTAGCGGGGCAGGGCGAGCAGTACTTC.

V is TRBV5-1 and J is TRBJ2-7; a weak D match, TRBD2 (6 bases). Trimming cost V 5 bases and J 1 base, with 13 bases left between them. The germline CDR1 and CDR2 sequences are SGHRS and YFSETQ. The CDR3 runs to 14 residues. The CDR3 spells CASRDTGGSYEQYF. CDR3 coding DNA: TGCGCCAGCAGAGACACAGGAGGGTCCTACGAGCAGTACTTC. The complete variable domain, with remaining parts taken from reference TRBV5-1 and TRBJ2-7, reads KAGVTQTPRYLIKTRGQQVTLSCSPISGHRSVSWYQQTPGQGLQFLFEYFSETQRNKGNFPGRFSGRQFSNSRSEMNVSTLELGDSALYLCASRDTGGSYEQYFGPGTRLTVT.

V gene TRBV11-2 combines with J gene TRBJ2-1; TRBD1 agrees at 7 bases. The V and J ends lost 6 bases and 2 bases, in that order; junction bases with no gene match: 7. Germline CDR1 SGHAT, CDR2 FQNNGV. The CDR3 is 15 amino acids. The CDR3 DNA follows: TGTGCCAGCAGGAAACAGGGGCCCCCCTACAATGAGCAGTTCTTC. It codes for CASRKQGPPYNEQFF.

The V call is TRBV30, the J call TRBJ1-2; possible D gene TRBD1, 5 bases. CDR3 length: 15 residues. V was clipped by 4 bases and J by 1 base, with 16 bases between them. The V gene's germline CDR1 is GTSNPN and CDR2 SVGIG (reference sequence). The CDR3 region has the DNA TGTGCCTGGAATATTCGACGGGGGGGTAACTATGGCTACACCTTC. Its protein product is CAWNIRRGGNYGYTF.

A word on this clone: The junction and the germline gene differ at one end; a read error may be behind it. The CDR3, as DNA: TGTGCCAGCAGCCAAGATCCAGGGGGTGGCACTGAAGTTTTCTTT. It encodes CASSQDPGGGTEVFF. This chain connects TRBV4-2 to TRBJ1-1, with TRBD1 identical over 7 bases. This CDR3 is built from 15 residues. The V gene's germline CDR1 is LGHNA and CDR2 YNFKEQ.

The chain is built from TRBV14 and TRBJ1-3; 8 bases fit TRBD1. CDR1 and CDR2 from the germline V gene are SGHDN and FVKESK. CDR3 length equals 17 residues. V trimming: 4 bases; J trimming: 0 bases; junction bases outside the gene matches: 8. This CDR3 is CASSLTGTGYSGNTIYF. The DNA for the CDR3 is TGTGCCAGCAGCCTTACTGGGACAGGCTACTCTGGAAACACCATATATTTT.

The CDR3 DNA reads as TGCGCCAGCAGCCAGCTTGGCCCTAGCGCACCCTACAATGAGCAGTTCTTC. It translates to CASSQLGPSAPYNEQFF. This sequence joins TRBV4-3 and TRBJ2-1; a weak D match, TRBD2 (6 bases). Trimming shortened V by 3 bases and J by 2 bases, and 17 bases separated the two germline ends. The CDR3 contains 17 residues. Looked up from germline, CDR1 is LGHNA and CDR2 is YSLEER.

The chain combines TRBV19 with TRBJ2-7; 7 bases line up with TRBD1. The J segment lost 4 bases and the V segment lost 5 bases, leaving 8 bases of the junction unmatched. This CDR3 is built from 14 residues. Germline CDR1 LNHDA, CDR2 SQIVND (reference sequence). In DNA form, the CDR3 reads TGTGCCAGTAGTCCGTACGGGACAGAATACGAGCAGTACTTC. Translated, it gives CASSPYGTEYEQYF.

This chain uses TRBV7-2 with TRBJ2-7; 7 nucleotides align to TRBD2. The CDR3 sequence is 14 residues long. The germline CDR1 and CDR2 sequences are SGHTA and FQGNSA. V trimming: 3 bases; J trimming: 0 bases; junction bases outside the gene matches: 2. Here the CDR3 DNA reads TGTGCCAGCAGCTTCCCGGGAGGCTCCTACGAGCAGTACTTC. Translated, it gives CASSFPGGSYEQYF.

The chain has TRBV9 and TRBJ1-5; tentative D call: TRBD1 (5 bases). This CDR3 is 14 amino acids long. Trimming removed 4 bases at V and 4 bases at J, with 12 bases between. Germline CDR1 reads SGDLS; CDR2 reads YYNGEE. The CDR3 nucleotides read TGTGCCAGCAGCACGGGACTCCTAAATCAGCCCCAGCATTTT. This codes for CASSTGLLNQPQHF.

The V call is TRBV7-9, the J call TRBJ2-7; 7 nucleotides align to TRBD1. Unmatched junction bases numbered 5, after V lost 5 bases and J lost 4 bases. Germline V gives CDR1 SEHNR, CDR2 FQNEAQ (reference sequence). CDR3 size: 13 residues. The CDR3 loop is CASSQQGLYEQYF. The CDR3 DNA sequence: TGTGCCAGCAGCCAACAGGGGCTTTACGAGCAGTACTTC.

In its sample, this clone was seen a few times. V gene TRBV4-2 combines with J gene TRBJ2-3, with D perhaps TRBD2 (6 bases). The V end was cut by 0 bases, the J end by 9 bases, with 10 bases between. The CDR3 spans 13 residues. Germline V gives CDR1 LGHNA, CDR2 YNFKEQ. CDR3 nucleotides: TGTGCCAGCAGCCAAGATCGGAGGGACACGCAGTATTTT. Translating gives CASSQDRRDTQYF.